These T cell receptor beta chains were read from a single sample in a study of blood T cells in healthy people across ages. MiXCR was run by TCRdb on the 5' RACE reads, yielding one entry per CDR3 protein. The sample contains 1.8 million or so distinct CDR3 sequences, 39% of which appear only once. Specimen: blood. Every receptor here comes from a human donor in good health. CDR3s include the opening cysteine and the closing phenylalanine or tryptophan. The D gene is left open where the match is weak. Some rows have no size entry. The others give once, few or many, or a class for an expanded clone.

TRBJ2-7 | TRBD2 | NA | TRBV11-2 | TGTGCCAGCAGCACCGGCTCCTGGGGGGGCTACGAGCAGTACTTC | CASSTGSWGGYEQYF
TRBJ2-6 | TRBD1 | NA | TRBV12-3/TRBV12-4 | TGTGCCAGCAGTTTTCGGACAGGGGCATCTGGGGCCAACGTCCTGACTTTC | CASSFRTGASGANVLTF
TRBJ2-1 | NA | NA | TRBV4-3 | TGCGCCAGCAGCCAAGGTGCACTCTCCTACAATGAGCAGTTCTTC | CASSQGALSYNEQFF
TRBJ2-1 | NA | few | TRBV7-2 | TGTGCCAGCAGCTTTCCGCGGTTTTACAATGAGCAGTTCTTC | CASSFPRFYNEQFF
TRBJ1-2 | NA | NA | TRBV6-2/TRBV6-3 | TGTGCCAGCAGTTACGGGCGTTTCGACTATGGCTACACCTTC | CASSYGRFDYGYTF
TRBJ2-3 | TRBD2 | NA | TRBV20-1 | TGCAGTGCTAGTTTGGCCAGCGGGGGAACAGATACGCAGTATTTT | CSASLASGGTDTQYF
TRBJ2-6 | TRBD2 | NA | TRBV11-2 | TGTGCCAGCAGCTCTGTTGGGCGAAAACTAGCGGGGGACCTCTCTGGGGCCAACGTCCTGACTTTC | CASSSVGRKLAGDLSGANVLTF
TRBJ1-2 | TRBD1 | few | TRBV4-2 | TGTGCCAGCAGCCATGCAGACCGGGACAGGGACTATGGCTACACCTTC | CASSHADRDRDYGYTF
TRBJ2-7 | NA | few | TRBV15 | TGTGCCACCACGGTTAGGGGGGGCTACGAGCAGTACTTC | CATTVRGGYEQYF
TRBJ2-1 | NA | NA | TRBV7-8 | TGTGCCAGCAGCTACCTAACCCGGGGGGCATTCCAATTATACAATGAGCAGTTCTTC | CASSYLTRGAFQLYNEQFF
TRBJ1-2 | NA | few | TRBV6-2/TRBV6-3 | TGTGCCAGCAGTCCATTGACAGCTAACTATGGCTACACCTTC | CASSPLTANYGYTF
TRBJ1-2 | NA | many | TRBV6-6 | TGTGCCAGCATCCGAAGTCCGTCGGAGGGCTACACCTTC | CASIRSPSEGYTF
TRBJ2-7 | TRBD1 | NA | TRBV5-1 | TGCGCCAGCAGCTCCAAGACCGGGACAGGGGAGGTCTACTACGAGCAGTACTTC | CASSSKTGTGEVYYEQYF
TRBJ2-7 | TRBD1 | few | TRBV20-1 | TGCAGTGCCCACTCGCCGGGACAGGTGACATGGGGCTACGAGCAGTACTTC | CSAHSPGQVTWGYEQYF
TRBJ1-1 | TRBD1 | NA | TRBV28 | TGTGCCAGCAGTTTAAGTCGCAGGGGGCCCATGAACACTGAAGCTTTCTTT | CASSLSRRGPMNTEAFF
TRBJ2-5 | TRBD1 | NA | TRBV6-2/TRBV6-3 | TGTGCCAGCAGTAGACCAGGGGGTGGAGAGACCCAGTACTTC | CASSRPGGGETQYF
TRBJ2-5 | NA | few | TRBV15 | TGTGCCACCAGCACCAGACAGGGAGGGACGGAGACCCAGTACTTC | CATSTRQGGTETQYF
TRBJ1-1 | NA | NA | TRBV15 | TGTGCCACCAGCATCAGGAAAAACACTGAAGCTTTCTTT | CATSIRKNTEAFF
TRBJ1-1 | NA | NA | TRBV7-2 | TGTGCCAGCAGCTGGGGTTACGCAGCCACTGAAGCTTTCTTT | CASSWGYAATEAFF
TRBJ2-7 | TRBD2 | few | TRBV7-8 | TGTGCCAGCCAGCTAGCGGGTGTTTACGAGCAGTACTTC | CASQLAGVYEQYF
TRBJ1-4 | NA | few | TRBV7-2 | TGTGCCAGCAGCTTAGGGGCAGGGGACGATGAAAAACTGTTTTTT | CASSLGAGDDEKLFF
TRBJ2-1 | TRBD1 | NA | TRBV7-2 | TGTGCCAGCAGCAAAAGGGACAGTGGCAATGAGCAGTTCTTC | CASSKRDSGNEQFF
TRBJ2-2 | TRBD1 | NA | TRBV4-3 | TGCGCCAGCAGCCGAGGGACAGGAGCGAACACCGGGGAGCTGTTTTTT | CASSRGTGANTGELFF
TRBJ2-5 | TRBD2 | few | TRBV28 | TGTGCCAGCAGTGGACTAGGGGTGGGGCAAGAGACCCAGTACTTC | CASSGLGVGQETQYF
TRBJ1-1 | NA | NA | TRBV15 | TGTGCCACCAGCAGACAGAGATTGAACACTGAAGCTTTCTTT | CATSRQRLNTEAFF
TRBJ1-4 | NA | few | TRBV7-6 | TGTGCCAGCAGCTTAGCGATCGCAACTAATGAAAAACTGTTTTTT | CASSLAIATNEKLFF
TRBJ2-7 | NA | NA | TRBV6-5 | TGTGCCTGCAGTTTTCGGACAGTTTCCTACGAGCAGTACTTC | CACSFRTVSYEQYF
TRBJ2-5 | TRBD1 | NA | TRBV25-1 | TGTGCCAGCAGTCTCCGGGACAGAGCAAGGGACCAGTACTTC | CASSLRDRARDQYF
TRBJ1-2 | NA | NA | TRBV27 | TGTGCCAGCAGTCAAAGGGGATCTTATCATGGCCACACCTTC | CASSQRGSYHGHTF
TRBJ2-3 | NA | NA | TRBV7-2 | TGTGCCAGCAGCATTATATGGGAGGATACGCAGTATTTT | CASSIIWEDTQYF